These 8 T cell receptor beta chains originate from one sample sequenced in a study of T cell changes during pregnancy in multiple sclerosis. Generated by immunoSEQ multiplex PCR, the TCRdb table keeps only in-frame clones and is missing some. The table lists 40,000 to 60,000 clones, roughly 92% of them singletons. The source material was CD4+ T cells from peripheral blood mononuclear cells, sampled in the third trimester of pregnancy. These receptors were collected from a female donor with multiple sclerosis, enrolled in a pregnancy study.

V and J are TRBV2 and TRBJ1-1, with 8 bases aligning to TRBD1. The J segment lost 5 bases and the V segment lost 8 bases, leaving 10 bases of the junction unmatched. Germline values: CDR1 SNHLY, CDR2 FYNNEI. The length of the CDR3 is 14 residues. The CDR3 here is CASVFTQGATEAFF. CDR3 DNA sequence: TGTGCCAGCGTATTTACGCAGGGGGCGACTGAAGCTTTCTTT.

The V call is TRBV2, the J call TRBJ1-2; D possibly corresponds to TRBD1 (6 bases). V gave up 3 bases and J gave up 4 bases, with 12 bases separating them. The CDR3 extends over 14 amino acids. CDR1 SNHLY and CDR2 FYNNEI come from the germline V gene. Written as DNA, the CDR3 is TGTGCCAGCAGTGACCGGACAGCCTTCTATGGCTACACCTTC. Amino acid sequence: CASSDRTAFYGYTF.

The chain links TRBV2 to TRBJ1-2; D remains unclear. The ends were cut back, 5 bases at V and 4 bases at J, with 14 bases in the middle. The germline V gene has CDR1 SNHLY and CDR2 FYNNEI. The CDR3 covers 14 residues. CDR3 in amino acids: CASSREPLGYGYTF. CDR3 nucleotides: TGTGCCAGCAGTCGGGAGCCATTGGGCTATGGCTACACCTTC.

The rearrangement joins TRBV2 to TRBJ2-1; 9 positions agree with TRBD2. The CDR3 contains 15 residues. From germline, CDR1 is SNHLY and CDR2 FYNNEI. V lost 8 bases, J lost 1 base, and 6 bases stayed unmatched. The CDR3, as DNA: TGTGCCAGCGCGGGCGGGGGGGCGTCCTACAATGAGCAGTTCTTC. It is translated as CASAGGGASYNEQFF.

The chain's CDR3 is CASSIDLAGGTDTQYF. The CDR3 DNA reads as TGTGCCAGTAGTATTGATCTAGCGGGGGGAACAGATACGCAGTATTTT. V usage is TRBV19 and J usage is TRBJ2-3; 11 positions match TRBD2. The CDR3 extends over 16 amino acids. Looked up from germline, CDR1 is LNHDA and CDR2 is SQIVND (reference sequence). V trimming: 3 bases; J trimming: 3 bases; junction bases outside the gene matches: 5. Supplemented by reference TRBV19 and TRBJ2-3, the full variable domain reads DGGITQSPKYLFRKEGQNVTLSCEQNLNHDAMYWYRQDPGQGLRLIYYSQIVNDFQKGDIAEGYSVSREKKESFPLTVTSAQKNPTAFYLCASSIDLAGGTDTQYFGPGTRLTVL.

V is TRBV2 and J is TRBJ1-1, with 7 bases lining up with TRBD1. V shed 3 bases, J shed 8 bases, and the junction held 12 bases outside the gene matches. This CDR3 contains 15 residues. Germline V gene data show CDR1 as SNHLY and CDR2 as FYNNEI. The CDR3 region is CASSDLGITGVEAFF. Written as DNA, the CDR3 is TGTGCCAGCAGTGATTTAGGGATTACAGGGGTGGAAGCTTTCTTT.

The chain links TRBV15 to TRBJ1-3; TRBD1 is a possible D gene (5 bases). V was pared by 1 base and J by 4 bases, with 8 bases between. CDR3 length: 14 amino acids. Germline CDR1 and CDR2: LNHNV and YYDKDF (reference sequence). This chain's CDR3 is CATSRAGPGNTIYF. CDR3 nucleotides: TGTGCCACCAGCAGAGCAGGGCCCGGAAACACCATATATTTT.

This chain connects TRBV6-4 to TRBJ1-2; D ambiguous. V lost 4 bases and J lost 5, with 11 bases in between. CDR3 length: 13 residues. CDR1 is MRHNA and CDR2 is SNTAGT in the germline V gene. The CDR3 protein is CASSATRGYGYTF. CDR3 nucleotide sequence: TGTGCCAGCAGTGCCACAAGAGGGTATGGCTACACCTTC.